This T cell receptor beta chain was obtained from a study of T-cell memory formation after mild COVID-19. Via MiXCR, TCRdb re-called the 5' RACE reads, giving one row per CDR3 protein. Of 250,000 to 350,000 distinct CDR3 sequences in the sample, approximately 15% were seen once. The TCR sequence derives from a man younger than 35 who had mild COVID-19 (a few samples of this study predate the infection). Cell type and time point are not known. Sequencing was done on a sample of PBMCs or a T cell subset sorted from them (not recorded which).

The CDR3 is CASSQMTGRSYNSPLHF. In nucleotides, the CDR3 is TGTGCCAGCAGCCAGATGACAGGGAGGTCCTATAATTCACCCCTCCACTTT. V and J are TRBV7-8 and TRBJ1-6; 7 bases align to TRBD1. This CDR3 is 17 amino acids long. The germline gives CDR1 SGHVS, CDR2 FQNEAQ. V shed 5 bases and J 1 base; nucleotides not matched to a gene: 8.